This paragraph covers one T cell receptor (beta chain) sequence. Its antigen is not known. Before the COVID-19 pandemic, during about 2011-2019, CD4+ T cells were taken from unexposed donors. CD4+ T cells were isolated from the cells after 10 days of culture. Cells permitting, SARS-CoV-2 S/N and four cold-coronavirus spikes were tested on unexposed-donor CD4+ T cells. On days 3 and 7, cultures got half fresh IL-2 medium. This sample stems from a study of CD4 T cells in relation to SARS-CoV-2 and coronaviruses. Study information: Controls used an HIV-1 Nef peptide pool or no peptide.

This CDR3 comprises 14 residues. Trimming pared 5 bases from V and 3 bases from J, leaving 13 bases between. Germline V gene sequence: CDR1 MDHEN, CDR2 SYDVKM. Clones were read by immunoSEQ multiplex PCR, and TCRdb kept only the in-frame ones, dropping some. In the table there are about 19,000 clones, about 80% of which are singletons. Study results and caveats: Compared with monoreactive clones, crossreactive clones showed significantly weaker SARS-CoV-2 expansion.

The sample taken for sequencing was CD4+ T cells from PBMCs, cultured in vitro. V gene TRBV28 combines with J gene TRBJ1-2, with no clear D. The sequence was collected from a human donor in good health. The CDR3 sequence: CASSETGPYYGYTF. The CDR3 nucleotides are TGTGCCAGCAGTGAAACCGGGCCCTACTATGGCTACACCTTC.